Each of the 7 T cell receptor beta chains below was sequenced from the same sample in a study of a mutant IDH1 vaccine in newly diagnosed glioma. Libraries were prepared by immunoSEQ multiplex PCR; TCRdb keeps only in-frame clonotypes and omits some of them. The data hold more than 50,000 clones, with 89% observed a single time. These receptors' antigens are unknown. The time point denotes: week 11, during vaccination. A 20-mer mutant IDH1 peptide at 300 ug was injected subcutaneously with topical imiquimod. The sequencing used PBMCs, collected from a glioma patient whose treatment included an IDH1 peptide vaccine. These receptors all come from a man aged 40-55 years with glioma.

The chain couples TRBV5-6 to TRBJ1-2, with a weak D call TRBD1 (5 bases). V shed 4 bases and J shed 3 bases, with 16 bases lying between them. Germline lookup yields CDR1 SGHDT and CDR2 YYEEEE. The CDR3 runs 15 residues. CDR3 in DNA: TGTGCCAGCAGCCTGGGACGGAGCACGCACTATGGCTACACCTTC. Its translation: CASSLGRSTHYGYTF.

The V and J genes are TRBV28 and TRBJ1-6, with 7 bases that match TRBD1. Trimming at V came to 5 bases and at J to 8 bases, leaving 6 bases not matched to a gene. The CDR3 length is 14 residues. Germline assignment: CDR1 MDHEN and CDR2 SYDVKM. For the CDR3, the DNA is TGTGCCAGCAGTGACAGGGTAAGGGATTCACCCCTCCACTTT. Its protein product is CASSDRVRDSPLHF.

J is TRBJ2-2 and V is TRBV10-3; 7 bases map to TRBD2. J gave up 5 bases and V 3 bases, and 6 bases lay outside the gene matches. CDR1 is ENHRY and CDR2 is SYGVKD in the germline V gene. CDR3 length: 15 amino acids. The CDR3 DNA reads TGTGCCATCAGTGATGCGGGAGTGGTAACCGGGGAGCTGTTTTTT. It translates to CAISDAGVVTGELFF.

The chain couples TRBV4-2 to TRBJ2-5; tentatively, D is TRBD2 (6 bases). The CDR3 loop spans 14 amino acids. The V end was cut by 1 base, the J end by 2 bases, with 8 bases between. The germline gives CDR1 LGHNA, CDR2 YNFKEQ. In DNA form, the CDR3 reads TGTGCCAGCAGCCAAGTAGCGGAACAAGAGACCCAGTACTTC. Translation gives CASSQVAEQETQYF.

The chain joins TRBV7-9 to TRBJ2-7, with TRBD2 matching over 12 bases. V lost 7 bases, J lost 4 bases, and 11 bases stayed unmatched. This CDR3 is built from 16 residues. Germline CDR1 reads SEHNR; CDR2 reads FQNEAQ (reference sequence). The DNA for the CDR3 is TGTGCCAGCACCCCGCCGAGGACTAGCGGGATTTACGAGCAGTACTTC. Translation: CASTPPRTSGIYEQYF.

The genes are TRBV5-1 and TRBJ2-3, with D tentatively TRBD1 or TRBD2 (6 bases each). The germline gives CDR1 SGHRS, CDR2 YFSETQ. This CDR3 is 14 amino acids long. The V end was cut by 2 bases, the J end by 6 bases, with 13 bases between. As DNA, the CDR3 is TGCGCCAGCAGCTTACCGGGGGCGGGGGATACGCAGTATTTT. Residues: CASSLPGAGDTQYF.

The rearrangement uses TRBV11-1 and TRBJ2-5; 7 bases are shared with TRBD1. The CDR3 runs 15 residues. In germline, CDR1 is SGHAT, CDR2 FQDESV (reference sequence). J was trimmed by 0 bases and V by 3 bases; bases with no gene match: 4. The CDR3 here is CASSFDRVYQETQYF. CDR3 nucleotide sequence: TGTGCCAGCAGCTTTGACAGGGTTTACCAAGAGACCCAGTACTTC.